This TCR beta chain originates from a study of Graves' ophthalmopathy and Graves' hyperthyroidism. Germline CDR1 SQVTM, CDR2 ANQGSEA. The CDR3 is 16 residues long. Trimming took 2 bases from V and 5 from J, leaving 19 bases between them. From RNA, the CDR3 regions of TCR beta chains were amplified and sequenced. A first-round RT-PCR used HTBI primers, followed by a second-round multiplex PCR. In TCRdb, the multiplex PCR reads were re-called with MiXCR into one record per CDR3 protein. This table has about 210,000 distinct CDR3 sequences, under 30% appearing once. This TCR was recovered from a man aged 45-65 years with Graves' ophthalmopathy. The sequenced sample consisted of peripheral blood. The genes are TRBV29-1 and TRBJ1-5, with D perhaps TRBD1 (5 bases). The CDR3 region has the DNA TGCAGCGTTGAATGGCCCGGCTCGGGGGGTGATCAGCCCCAGCATTTT. Its translation: CSVEWPGSGGDQPQHF.